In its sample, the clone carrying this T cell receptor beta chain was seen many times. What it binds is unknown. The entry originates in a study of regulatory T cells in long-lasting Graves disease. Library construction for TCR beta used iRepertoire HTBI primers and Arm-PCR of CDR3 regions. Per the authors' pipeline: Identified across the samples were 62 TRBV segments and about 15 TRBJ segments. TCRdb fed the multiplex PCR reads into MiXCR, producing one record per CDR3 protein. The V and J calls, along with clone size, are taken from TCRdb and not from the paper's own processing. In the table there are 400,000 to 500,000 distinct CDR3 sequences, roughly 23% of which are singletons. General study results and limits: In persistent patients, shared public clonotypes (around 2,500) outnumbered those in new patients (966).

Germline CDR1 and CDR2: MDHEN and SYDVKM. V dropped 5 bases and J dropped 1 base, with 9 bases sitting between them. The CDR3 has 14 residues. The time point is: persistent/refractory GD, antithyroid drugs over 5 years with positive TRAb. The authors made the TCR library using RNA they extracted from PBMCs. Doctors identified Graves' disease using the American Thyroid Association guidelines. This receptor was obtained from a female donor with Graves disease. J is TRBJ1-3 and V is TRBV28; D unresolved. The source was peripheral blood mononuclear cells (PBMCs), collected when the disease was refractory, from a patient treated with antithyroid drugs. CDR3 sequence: CASSRGESGNTIYF. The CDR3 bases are TGTGCCAGCAGTCGAGGAGAATCTGGAAACACCATATATTTT.